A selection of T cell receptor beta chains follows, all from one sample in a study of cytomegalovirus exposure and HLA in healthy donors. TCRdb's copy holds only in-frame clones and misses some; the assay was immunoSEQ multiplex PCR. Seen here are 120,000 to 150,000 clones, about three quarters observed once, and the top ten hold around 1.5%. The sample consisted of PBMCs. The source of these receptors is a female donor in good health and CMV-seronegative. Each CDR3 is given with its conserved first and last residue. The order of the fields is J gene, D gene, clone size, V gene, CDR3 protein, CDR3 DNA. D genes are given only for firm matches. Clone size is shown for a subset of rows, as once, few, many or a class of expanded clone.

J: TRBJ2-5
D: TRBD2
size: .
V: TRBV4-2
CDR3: CASSQVSSGGPETQYF
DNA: TGTGCCAGCAGCCAAGTATCTAGCGGGGGGCCGGAGACCCAGTACTTC

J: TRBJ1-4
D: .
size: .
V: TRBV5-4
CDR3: CASSLEGALEKLFF
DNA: TGTGCCAGCAGCTTGGAAGGGGCGCTTGAAAAACTGTTTTTT

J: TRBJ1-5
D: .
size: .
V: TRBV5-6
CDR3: CASSSQNNQPQHF
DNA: TGTGCCAGCAGTTCACAGAACAATCAGCCCCAGCATTTT

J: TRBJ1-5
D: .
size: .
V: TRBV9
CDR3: CASSVDGGAGYSNQPQHF
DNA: TGTGCCAGCAGCGTAGATGGGGGGGCAGGATATAGCAATCAGCCCCAGCATTTT

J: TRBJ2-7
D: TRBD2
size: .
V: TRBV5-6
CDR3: CASRIAGITYEQYF
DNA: TGTGCCAGCAGAATAGCGGGAATCACCTACGAGCAGTACTTC

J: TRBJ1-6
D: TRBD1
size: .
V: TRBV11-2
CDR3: CASSFRDRVNSPLHF
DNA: TGTGCCAGCAGCTTTCGGGACAGGGTTAATTCACCCCTCCACTTT

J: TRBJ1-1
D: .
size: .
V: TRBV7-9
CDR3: CASSPWVAGQNTEAFF
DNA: TGTGCCAGCAGCCCCTGGGTCGCAGGGCAAAACACTGAAGCTTTCTTT

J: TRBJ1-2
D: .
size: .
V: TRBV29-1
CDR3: CSAGTFYGYTF
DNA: TGCAGCGCCGGGACATTCTATGGCTACACCTTC

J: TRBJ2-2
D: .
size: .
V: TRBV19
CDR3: CASSIRRTTGELFF
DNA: TGTGCCAGTAGTATCAGGAGGACCACCGGGGAGCTGTTTTTT

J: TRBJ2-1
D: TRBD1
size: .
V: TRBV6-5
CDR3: CASSSLRTGRYNEQFF
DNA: TGTGCCAGCAGTTCTCTCAGGACAGGGCGTTACAATGAGCAGTTCTTC

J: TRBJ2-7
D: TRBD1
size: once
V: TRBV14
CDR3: CASSHGTGGYEQYF
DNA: TGTGCCAGCAGCCATGGGACAGGGGGTTACGAGCAGTACTTC

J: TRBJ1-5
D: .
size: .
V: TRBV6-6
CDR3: CASSYSGGGNQPQHF
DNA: TGTGCCAGCAGTTACTCGGGCGGGGGTAATCAGCCCCAGCATTTT

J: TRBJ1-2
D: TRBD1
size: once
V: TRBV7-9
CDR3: CASSTGTGPYGYTF
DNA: TGTGCCAGCAGCACCGGGACAGGTCCCTATGGCTACACCTTC

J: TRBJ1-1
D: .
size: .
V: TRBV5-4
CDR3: CASSIGQTNTEAFF
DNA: TGTGCCAGCAGCATAGGACAGACGAACACTGAAGCTTTCTTT

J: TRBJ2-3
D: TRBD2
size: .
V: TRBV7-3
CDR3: CASKWTSGPTDTQYF
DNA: TGTGCCAGCAAGTGGACTAGCGGGCCCACAGATACGCAGTATTTT

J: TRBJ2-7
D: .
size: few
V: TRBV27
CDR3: CASSSYRVTVYEQYF
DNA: TGTGCCAGCAGTAGTTACAGGGTGACGGTCTACGAGCAGTACTTC

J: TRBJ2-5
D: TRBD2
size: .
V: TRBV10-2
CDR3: CASSELDYGAGPGETQYF
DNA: TGCGCCAGCAGTGAGTTAGACTATGGAGCGGGACCTGGGGAGACCCAGTACTTC

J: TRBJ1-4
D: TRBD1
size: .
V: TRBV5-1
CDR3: CASSHDRGWLFF
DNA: TGCGCCAGCAGCCATGACAGGGGTTGGCTGTTTTTT

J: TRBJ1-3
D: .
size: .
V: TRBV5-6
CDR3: CASSLGQRLRNTIYF
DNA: TGTGCCAGCAGCTTGGGGCAGCGCCTGCGGAACACCATATATTTT

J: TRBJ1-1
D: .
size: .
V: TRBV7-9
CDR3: CASSLPEVEAFF
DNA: TGTGCCAGCAGCTTACCGGAGGTTGAAGCTTTCTTT

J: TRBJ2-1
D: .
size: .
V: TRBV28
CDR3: CASSPQGCEQFF
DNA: TGTGCCAGCAGTCCCCAGGGATGTGAGCAGTTCTTC

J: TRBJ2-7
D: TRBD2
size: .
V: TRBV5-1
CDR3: CASSMGLAGAGGYEQYF
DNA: TGCGCCAGCAGCATGGGACTAGCGGGAGCTGGGGGCTACGAGCAGTACTTC

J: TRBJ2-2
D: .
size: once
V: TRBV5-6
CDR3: CASSFLRQPYTGELFF
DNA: TGTGCCAGCAGCTTTCTTAGACAGCCATACACCGGGGAGCTGTTTTTT

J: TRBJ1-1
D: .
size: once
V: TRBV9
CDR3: CASSVSGGRKAFF
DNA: TGTGCCAGCAGCGTTAGCGGGGGACGAAAAGCTTTCTTT

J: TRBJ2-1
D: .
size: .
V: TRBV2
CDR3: CASSEREWEQFF
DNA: TGTGCCAGCAGTGAAAGGGAGTGGGAGCAGTTCTTC

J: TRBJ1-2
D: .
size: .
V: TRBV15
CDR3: CATSRPSRGDGYTF
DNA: TGTGCCACCAGCAGACCAAGTCGGGGGGATGGCTACACCTTC

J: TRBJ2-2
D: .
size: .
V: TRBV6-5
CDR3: CASSYGAAYTGELFF
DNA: TGTGCCAGCAGTTACGGGGCAGCTTACACCGGGGAGCTGTTTTTT

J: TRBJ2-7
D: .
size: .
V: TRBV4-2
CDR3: CASSQSYRMGAPLSYEQYF
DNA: TGTGCCAGCAGCCAATCGTACCGAATGGGGGCGCCCCTATCCTACGAGCAGTACTTC

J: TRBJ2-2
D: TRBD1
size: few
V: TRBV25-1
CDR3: CASSLRTGDTGELFF
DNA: TGTGCCAGCAGTCTCCGGACAGGGGACACCGGGGAGCTGTTTTTT

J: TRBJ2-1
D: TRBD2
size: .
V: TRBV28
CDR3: CASSTLGASGKVYNEQFF
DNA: TGTGCCAGCAGCACCCTCGGCGCTAGCGGGAAAGTCTACAATGAGCAGTTCTTC

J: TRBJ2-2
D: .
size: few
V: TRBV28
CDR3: CASSGHGNTGELFF
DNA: TGTGCCAGCTCGGGACACGGAAACACCGGGGAGCTGTTTTTT

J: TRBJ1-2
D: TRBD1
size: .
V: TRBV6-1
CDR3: CASSEVDRDYGYTF
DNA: TGTGCCAGCAGTGAAGTCGACAGGGACTATGGCTACACCTTC

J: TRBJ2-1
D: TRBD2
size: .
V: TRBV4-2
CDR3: CASSPQGLAGDNEQFF
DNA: TGTGCCAGCAGCCCCCAAGGACTAGCGGGCGACAATGAGCAGTTCTTC

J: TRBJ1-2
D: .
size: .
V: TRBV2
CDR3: CASSEANTVSWGYTF
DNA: TGTGCCAGCAGTGAAGCGAACACAGTCAGCTGGGGCTACACCTTC

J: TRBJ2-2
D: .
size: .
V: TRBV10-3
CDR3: CAISERGPGELFF
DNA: TGTGCCATCAGTGAGCGCGGGCCCGGGGAGCTGTTTTTT

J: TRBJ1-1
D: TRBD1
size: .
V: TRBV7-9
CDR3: CASRQDRGATEAFF
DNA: TGTGCCAGCAGACAGGACAGGGGGGCCACTGAAGCTTTCTTT

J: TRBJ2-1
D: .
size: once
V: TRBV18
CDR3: CASSPPGGQRGNNEQFF
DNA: TGTGCCAGCTCACCACCCGGGGGACAGCGGGGGAACAATGAGCAGTTCTTC

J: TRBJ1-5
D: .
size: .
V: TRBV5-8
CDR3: CASSLSGGSNQPQHF
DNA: TGTGCCAGCAGCTTGTCAGGAGGTAGCAATCAGCCCCAGCATTTT

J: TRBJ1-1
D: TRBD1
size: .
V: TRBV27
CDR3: CASSFYGGQGPAAFF
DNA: TGTGCCAGCAGTTTCTACGGGGGACAGGGACCTGCAGCTTTCTTT

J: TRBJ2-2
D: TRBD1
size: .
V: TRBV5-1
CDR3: CASSSNRGNTGELFF
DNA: TGCGCCAGCAGCTCTAACAGGGGGAACACCGGGGAGCTGTTTTTT

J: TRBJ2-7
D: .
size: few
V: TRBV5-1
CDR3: CASSLGPGSSYEQYF
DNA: TGCGCCAGCAGCTTGGGCCCGGGAAGCTCCTACGAGCAGTACTTC

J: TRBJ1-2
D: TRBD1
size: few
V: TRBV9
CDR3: CASSVAPDRLKDGYTF
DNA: TGTGCCAGCAGCGTAGCCCCGGACAGGTTAAAGGATGGCTACACCTTC

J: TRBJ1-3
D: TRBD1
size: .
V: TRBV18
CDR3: CASSPPGQVNTIYF
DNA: TGTGCCAGCTCACCTCCGGGACAGGTGAACACCATATATTTT

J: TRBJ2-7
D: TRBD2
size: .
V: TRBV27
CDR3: CASSLNRDYDGSEQYF
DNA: TGTGCCAGCAGTTTAAACCGGGACTACGATGGTTCCGAGCAGTACTTC

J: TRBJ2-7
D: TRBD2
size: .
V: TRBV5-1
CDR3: CASSSERESTRREQYF
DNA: TGCGCCAGCAGCTCCGAGCGGGAATCCACCCGACGAGAGCAGTACTTC